This T cell receptor (beta chain) was retrieved from a study of Graves' ophthalmopathy and Graves' hyperthyroidism. Findings and caveats of the study: Most expanded clonotypes in thyroid above 0.001 frequency also showed up in blood. A model of 13 signatures distinguished ophthalmopathy from stable hyperthyroidism at approximately 89% sensitivity and around 81% specificity.

The germline V gene has CDR1 MNHEY and CDR2 SMNVEV (reference sequence). V was clipped by 6 bases and J by 4 bases, with 19 bases between them. The CDR3 runs 15 residues. This clonotype was recorded many times. Antigen specificity is unknown. RNA transcripts served as template for amplifying TCR beta CDR3 sequences. An initial RT-PCR round employing HTBI primers preceded a second-round multiplex PCR. TCRdb reprocessed the multiplex PCR reads via MiXCR and lists one record per CDR3 protein. The table records under 800,000 distinct CDR3 sequences, approximately 22% of them present only once. The sequenced sample consisted of peripheral blood. This clonotype originated in a woman aged 18-29 years with stable Graves' hyperthyroidism. Some clones in this sample may be carry-over from other donors' samples. The chain joins TRBV27 to TRBJ2-7, with a tentative D call TRBD2 (5 bases). CDR3 loop: CASSLMTRKRYEQYF. The CDR3 DNA follows: TGTGCCAGCAGCCTCATGACAAGAAAGCGGTACGAGCAGTACTTC.